Below, 15 T cell receptor beta chains from the same sample are listed, as sequenced in a study of T cell responses to AZD1222 COVID-19 vaccine. Clones were read by immunoSEQ multiplex PCR, and TCRdb kept only the in-frame ones, dropping some. The sample gives over 100,000 clones, about 89% of which show up once; more than 2.5% is in the top ten. The sequences come from peripheral blood, collected 28 days after the second dose of the MenACWY control vaccine. The receptors come from an adult who received the MenACWY meningococcal vaccine as a control.

This clone is categorized as medium-sized. The chain couples TRBV5-1 to TRBJ1-6; a weak D match, TRBD1 (5 bases). Germline V gives CDR1 SGHRS, CDR2 YFSETQ. Between the trimmed V and J ends, which lost 4 bases and 0 bases, there was a span of 11 bases. The CDR3 spans 16 residues. The CDR3 sequence is CASSGGSYSYNSPLHF. The CDR3 bases are TGCGCCAGCAGCGGGGGGTCCTACTCCTATAATTCACCCCTCCACTTT.

This chain connects TRBV30 to TRBJ2-2; weak D call: TRBD2 (5 bases). The germline V gene has CDR1 GTSNPN and CDR2 SVGIG (reference sequence). This CDR3 is built from 15 residues. The ends were cut back, 3 bases at V and 4 bases at J, with 15 bases in the middle. The CDR3 reads CAWSGVSSGTGELFF. CDR3 sequence (DNA): TGTGCCTGGAGCGGGGTTTCGTCCGGCACCGGGGAGCTGTTTTTT.

V and J are TRBV5-5 and TRBJ1-5, with no clear D. The CDR3 is 13 amino acids. The V end was cut by 2 bases, the J end by 4 bases, with 7 bases between. Germline V gene lookup returns CDR1 SGHKS and CDR2 YYEKEE (reference sequence). The CDR3: CASSFLGNQPQHF. The DNA of the CDR3 is TGTGCCAGCAGCTTTCTGGGGAATCAGCCCCAGCATTTT.

The chain uses TRBV11-2 and TRBJ1-5; D gene uncertain. Germline V CDR1 and CDR2: SGHAT, FQNNGV. V dropped 0 bases and J dropped 6 bases, with 6 bases sitting between them. The CDR3 has 13 amino acids. The DNA of the CDR3 is TGTGCCAGCAGCTTAGAACGGGGTCAGCCCCAGCATTTT. Translating it yields CASSLERGQPQHF.

This clone is a singleton in its sample. This sequence joins TRBV19 and TRBJ1-5; D not resolved. V was cut by 7 bases and J by 8 bases, with 18 bases left in between. Germline V CDR1 and CDR2: LNHDA, SQIVND (reference sequence). The CDR3 sequence is 14 residues long. This CDR3 is CASTDPGRGEPQHF. CDR3 nucleotides: TGTGCCAGTACCGACCCGGGCCGCGGAGAGCCCCAGCATTTT.

Remarks on this clone: Other DNA sequences within the sample encode an identical CDR3. This chain joins TRBV9 and TRBJ2-3; D tentatively reads TRBD1 or TRBD2 (5 bases each). With 2 bases removed from V and 1 base from J, the gap between germline ends came to 5 bases. The CDR3 length is 13 residues. Germline lookup yields CDR1 SGDLS and CDR2 YYNGEE. CDR3 region: CASSVGGTDTQYF. CDR3 nucleotides: TGTGCCAGCAGCGTGGGGGGCACAGATACGCAGTATTTT.

The rearrangement uses TRBV5-1 and TRBJ2-2; a weak D match, TRBD1 (6 bases). The germline V gene has CDR1 SGHRS and CDR2 YFSETQ. The CDR3 is made up of 15 amino acids. V was cut by 9 bases and J by 4 bases, with 19 bases left in between. CDR3 nucleotides: TGCGCCACCCAGGGGAGCTCTCAGGGCACCGGGGAGCTGTTTTTT. It codes for CATQGSSQGTGELFF.

This rearrangement joins TRBV7-2 to TRBJ2-1; D is unclear. This CDR3 spans 14 amino acids. V gave up 3 bases and J gave up 5 bases, with 11 bases separating them. The germline V gene has CDR1 SGHTA and CDR2 FQGNSA. The CDR3 DNA is TGTGCCAGCAGCTTTATTGATGTCGACAATGAGCAGTTCTTC. Protein sequence: CASSFIDVDNEQFF.

The chain joins TRBV3-1 (or the pseudogene TRBV3-2) to TRBJ1-1; TRBD1 matches 11 bases. The CDR3 extends over 13 amino acids. V lost 5 bases, J lost 11 bases, and 7 bases stayed unmatched. From germline, CDR1 is LGHDT and CDR2 YNNKEL (reference sequence). The CDR3 is CASSSWTGGVAFF. CDR3 nucleotides: TGTGCCAGCAGCTCCTGGACAGGGGGCGTCGCTTTCTTT.

The chain is built from TRBV11-1 and TRBJ2-5, with 8 bases aligning to TRBD2. The V gene's germline CDR1 is SGHAT and CDR2 FQDESV (reference sequence). The CDR3 totals 14 residues. Trimming took 4 bases from V and 2 from J; bases not matched to a gene: 3. The DNA of the CDR3 is TGTGCCAGCAGCTCCCAGCGGGGGCAAGAGACCCAGTACTTC. This encodes CASSSQRGQETQYF. The variable domain in full, completed from reference TRBV11-1 and TRBJ2-5, reads EAEVAQSPRYKITEKSQAVAFWCDPISGHATLYWYRQILGQGPELLVQFQDESVVDDSQLPKDRFSAERLKGVDSTLKIQPAELGDSAMYLCASSSQRGQETQYFGPGTRLLVL.

This clone was counted once. V gene TRBV7-9 combines with J gene TRBJ2-6; no clear D. V was shortened by 10 bases and J by 1 base, with 11 bases between the two germline ends. Germline CDR1 reads SEHNR; CDR2 reads FQNEAQ (reference sequence). The CDR3 has 14 amino acids. CDR3 sequence reads: CATYNGSGANVLTF. The CDR3 DNA follows: TGTGCCACTTATAACGGTTCTGGGGCCAACGTCCTGACTTTC.

This clone showed up just once. The chain joins TRBV30 to TRBJ1-5; 8 nucleotides match TRBD1. In germline, CDR1 is GTSNPN, CDR2 SVGIG (reference sequence). The CDR3 length is 15 residues. The J segment lost 2 bases and the V segment lost 5 bases, leaving 8 bases of the junction unmatched. CDR3 protein: CAWDTGGDGNQPQHF. CDR3 sequence (DNA): TGTGCCTGGGATACAGGGGGAGATGGCAATCAGCCCCAGCATTTT.

V and J are TRBV28 and TRBJ2-7; 8 nucleotides line up with TRBD1. There are 15 residues in the CDR3. Trimming removed 6 bases from V and 6 bases from J; junction bases left unmatched: 13. Germline CDR1 MDHEN, CDR2 SYDVKM. DNA for the CDR3: TGTGCCAGCAGACCCTCAGTCGACAGGGGATTCGAGCAGTACTTC. Translated, it gives CASRPSVDRGFEQYF.

About this clone itself: A read error may account for a junction end that differs from germline. This rearrangement joins TRBV28 to TRBJ2-7; 7 nucleotides match TRBD2. The germline V gene has CDR1 MDHEN and CDR2 SYDVKM. There are 13 residues in the CDR3. The CDR3 here is CASSNSGNYEQYF. The CDR3, as DNA: TGCGCCAGCAGTAACAGCGGGAATTACGAGCAGTACTTC. Full variable domain (outside the CDR3, taken from reference TRBV28 and TRBJ2-7): DVKVTQSSRYLVKRTGEKVFLECVQDMDHENMFWYRQDPGLGLRLIYFSYDVKMKEKGDIPEGYSVSREKKERFSLILESASTNQTSMYLCASSNSGNYEQYFGPGTRLTVT.

The chain couples TRBV30 to TRBJ2-4, with D perhaps matching TRBD1 (5 bases). Germline CDR1 reads GTSNPN; CDR2 reads SVGIG (reference sequence). This CDR3 is 13 amino acids long. Trimming shortened V by 2 bases and J by 5 bases, and 10 bases separated the two germline ends. Written as DNA, the CDR3 is TGTGCCTGGAGTCCCTCGACAGAAAACATTCAGTACTTC. Translated: CAWSPSTENIQYF.